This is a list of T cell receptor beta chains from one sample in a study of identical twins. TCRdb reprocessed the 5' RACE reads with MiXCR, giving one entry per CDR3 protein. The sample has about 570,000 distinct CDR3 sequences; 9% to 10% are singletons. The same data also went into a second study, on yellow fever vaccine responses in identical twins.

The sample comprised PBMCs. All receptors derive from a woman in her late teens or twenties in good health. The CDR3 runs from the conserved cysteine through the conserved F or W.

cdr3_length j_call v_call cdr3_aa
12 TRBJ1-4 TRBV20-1 CSASAGVEKLFF
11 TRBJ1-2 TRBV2 CASIRVSGYTF
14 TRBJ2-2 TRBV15 CATSRDRRTGELFF
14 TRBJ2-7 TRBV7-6 CASSLAVGGHEQYF
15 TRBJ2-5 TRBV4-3 CASSQDLGLEETQYF
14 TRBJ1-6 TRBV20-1 CSAPGQVINSPLHF
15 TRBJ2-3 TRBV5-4 CASSLSRGYTDTQYF
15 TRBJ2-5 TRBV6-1 CASIPPPGSGETQYF
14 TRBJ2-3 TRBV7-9 CASSPDLLTDTQYF
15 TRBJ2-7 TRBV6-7 CASSQGGSVLLQQYF
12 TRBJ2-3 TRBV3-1 CASSQVPGTQYF
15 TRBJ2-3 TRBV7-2 CASSLVGGETDTQYF
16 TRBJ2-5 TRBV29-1 CSVMGLAGVGQETQYF
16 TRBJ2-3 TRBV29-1 CSVAGSGRIGTDTQYF
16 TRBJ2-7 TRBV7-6 CASSLANRGDSYEQYF
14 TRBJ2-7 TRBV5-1 CASSLVGQGAEQYF
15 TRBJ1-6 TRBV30 CAWSVGSTLRSPLHF
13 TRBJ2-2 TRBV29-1 CSVEIDNTGELFF
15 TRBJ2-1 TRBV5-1 CASSHGTGSYNEQFF
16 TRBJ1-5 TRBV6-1 CASSAQGAVSNQPQHF
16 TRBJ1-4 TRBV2 CASSAGRTTTNEKLFF
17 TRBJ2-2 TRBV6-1 CASSPRPDSPNTGELFF
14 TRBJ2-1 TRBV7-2 CASSLRTSGFEQFF
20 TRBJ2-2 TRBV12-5 CASGFIPDLALLLNTGELFF
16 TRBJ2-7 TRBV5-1 CASRASKTVSPYEQYF
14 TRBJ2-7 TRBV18 CASSVPGGVNEQYF
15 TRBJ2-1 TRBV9 CASSGVLSSYNEQFF
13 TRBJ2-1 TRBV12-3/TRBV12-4 CASSYSHYNEQFF
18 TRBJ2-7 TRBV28 CASSSPTTGLRKAYEQYF
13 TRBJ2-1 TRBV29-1 CSVQGFSYNEQFF
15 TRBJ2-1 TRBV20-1 CSADDRDAFYNEQFF
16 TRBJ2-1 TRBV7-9 CASSFNIAGEGNEQFF
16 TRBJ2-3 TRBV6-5 CASSYSWDTSTDTQYF
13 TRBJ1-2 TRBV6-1 CASSSGQGSGYTF
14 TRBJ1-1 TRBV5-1 CASTLLQGDTEAFF
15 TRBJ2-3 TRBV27 CASSRSGVGTDTQYF
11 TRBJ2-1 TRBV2 CASSDRSEQFF
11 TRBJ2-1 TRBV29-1 CSAGPGNEQFF
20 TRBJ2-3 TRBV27 CASSPGVSLLISGSTDTQYF
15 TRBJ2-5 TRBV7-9 CASSLGVGIQETQYF
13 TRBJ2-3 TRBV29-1 CSSRTSGTDTQYF
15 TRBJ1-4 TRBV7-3 CASSLTGTGSEKLFF
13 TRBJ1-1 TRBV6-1 CASIARGNTEAFF
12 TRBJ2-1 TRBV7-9 CASTGGGNEQFF
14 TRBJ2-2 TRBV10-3 CAISEQASRYELFF
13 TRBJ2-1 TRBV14 CASSQSAGGQQFF
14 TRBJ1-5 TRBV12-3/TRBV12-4 CASSLWQGNQPQHF
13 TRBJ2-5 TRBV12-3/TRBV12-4 CASHGPDQETQYF
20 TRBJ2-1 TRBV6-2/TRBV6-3 CASSPGGTSGRPASYNEQFF